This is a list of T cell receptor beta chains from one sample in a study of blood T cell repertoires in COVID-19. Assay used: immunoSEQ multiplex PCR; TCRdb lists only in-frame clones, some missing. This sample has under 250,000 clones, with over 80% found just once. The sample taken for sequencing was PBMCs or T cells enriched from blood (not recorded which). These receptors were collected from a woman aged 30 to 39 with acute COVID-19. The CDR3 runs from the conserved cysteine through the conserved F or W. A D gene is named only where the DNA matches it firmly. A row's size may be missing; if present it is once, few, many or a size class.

TGTGCTCGTTCTGGGGCCAACGTCCTGACTTTC	CARSGANVLTF	TRBJ2-6	.	.	TRBV12-5
TGTGCCAGCAGCTTAGGAATGATGTCTAAAGACGAGCAGTACTTC	CASSLGMMSKDEQYF	TRBJ2-7	.	few	TRBV7-9
TGTGCCAGCAGAGTACAGGGAGAAACTGAAGCTTTCTTT	CASRVQGETEAFF	TRBJ1-1	.	once	TRBV6-5
TGTGCCAGCAGTTTACCCCTTCTACAGTTCTCTGGAAACACCATATATTTT	CASSLPLLQFSGNTIYF	TRBJ1-3	.	few	TRBV28
TGTGCCAGCAAGCGGGACATGAACACCGGGGAGCTGTTTTTT	CASKRDMNTGELFF	TRBJ2-2	.	.	TRBV2
TGTGCCAGCAGCTCCACAGGGGTTGGCCGCGATACGCAGTATTTT	CASSSTGVGRDTQYF	TRBJ2-3	TRBD1	.	TRBV5-5
TGTGCCAGCAGTGCGAGGACAGGGCGAACTGAAGCTTTCTTT	CASSARTGRTEAFF	TRBJ1-1	TRBD1	.	TRBV2
TGCGCCAGCAGCTTAACAGGAAACACCGGGGAGCTGTTTTTT	CASSLTGNTGELFF	TRBJ2-2	.	.	TRBV5-1
TGTGCCAGTAGTTCATCGACAGGGGTGAATGAGCAGTTCTTC	CASSSSTGVNEQFF	TRBJ2-1	TRBD1	once	TRBV19
TGTGCCAGCAGCCTTCATACAGGGGGAGAGCAGTTCTTC	CASSLHTGGEQFF	TRBJ2-1	TRBD1	.	TRBV5-6
TGTGCCAGGCAGGGGGTAGGGTCGGACATTCAGTACTTC	CARQGVGSDIQYF	TRBJ2-4	TRBD1	.	TRBV2
TGTGCCAGCAGTTCGGGGGGACTGGGGGGCTACACCTTC	CASSSGGLGGYTF	TRBJ1-2	.	once	TRBV12-3/TRBV12-4
TGTGCCAGCAGCGTAGCTCAGGGTTCCTACGAGCAGTACTTC	CASSVAQGSYEQYF	TRBJ2-7	.	.	TRBV9
TGTGCCAGCAGTCCCTCCCGGCTGACAGGGTGGAAGTTCTTC	CASSPSRLTGWKFF	TRBJ2-1	TRBD1	.	TRBV2
TGTGCCAGCAGCTCGGGAGCATACCCGGGGAAGGAGACCCAGTACTTC	CASSSGAYPGKETQYF	TRBJ2-5	.	.	TRBV13
TGTGCCACCAGCAGAGATAGGGAGCTGTTTTTT	CATSRDRELFF	TRBJ2-2	.	.	TRBV15
TGTGCCAGCAGTGACGTAGCGGGGGACTACTACGAGCAGTACTTC	CASSDVAGDYYEQYF	TRBJ2-7	TRBD2	.	TRBV6-2/TRBV6-3
TGTGCCAGCAGCTTCGGGAGTAGCTATGGCTACACCTTC	CASSFGSSYGYTF	TRBJ1-2	.	.	TRBV7-2
TGTGCCTGGGTGGGGACAGGGGGGTCCTACAATGAGCAGTTCTTC	CAWVGTGGSYNEQFF	TRBJ2-1	TRBD1	.	TRBV30
TGTGCCATCAGTGAGTCGTCCGCTAGCCCAAACACCATATATTTT	CAISESSASPNTIYF	TRBJ1-3	.	.	TRBV10-3
TGTGCCAGCAGTGAGTGGACTCCTGGGGCCGGGGAGCTGTTTTTT	CASSEWTPGAGELFF	TRBJ2-2	.	.	TRBV2
TGTGCCAGCAGCCAAGCAGCGGGGGCTAATGAAAAACTGTTTTTT	CASSQAAGANEKLFF	TRBJ1-4	.	.	TRBV3-1/TRBV3-2
TGCGCCAGCAGCCCGGGGACAGAGAATTCACCCCTCCACTTT	CASSPGTENSPLHF	TRBJ1-6	TRBD1	.	TRBV5-1
TGTGCCAGCAGAGCCGGGACAGGGGTCCACGAGCAGTACTTC	CASRAGTGVHEQYF	TRBJ2-7	TRBD1	.	TRBV6-5
TGTGCCAGCAGTTTATCCGGGTCGAACACTGAAGCTTTCTTT	CASSLSGSNTEAFF	TRBJ1-1	.	.	TRBV27
TGTGCCAGCAGTCCACCCGACAGGGGGTTAGCCAAAAACATTCAGTACTTC	CASSPPDRGLAKNIQYF	TRBJ2-4	TRBD1	once	TRBV6-2/TRBV6-3
TGCGCCAGCAGCCCGGGACTAGCGGCGTACGAGCAGTACTTC	CASSPGLAAYEQYF	TRBJ2-7	TRBD2	.	TRBV5-1
TGTGCCAGCAGCTTGTTAGGACAGGGGGCCCAGGCGCCCCAGCATTTT	CASSLLGQGAQAPQHF	TRBJ1-5	TRBD1	.	TRBV5-6
TGTGCCAGCAGTATCGACAGGGGCAGCTCCTACGAGCAGTACTTC	CASSIDRGSSYEQYF	TRBJ2-7	TRBD1	.	TRBV6-5
TGTGCCAGCTCACCACCGACTGGCAAAGAGACCCAGTACTTC	CASSPPTGKETQYF	TRBJ2-5	.	.	TRBV18
TGTGCCAGCTCACCCGGACAGGCGATTAATGAAAAACTGTTTTTT	CASSPGQAINEKLFF	TRBJ1-4	TRBD1	.	TRBV18
TGTGCCATCAGCCAGACAGGGGCCGGGGACACTGAAGCTTTCTTT	CAISQTGAGDTEAFF	TRBJ1-1	TRBD1	.	TRBV10-3
TGTGCCAGCAGGGGGGACACTTCTAACTATGGCTACACCTTC	CASRGDTSNYGYTF	TRBJ1-2	.	.	TRBV9
TGCGCCAGCAGCCAACAGGGGGCGAAAAAAAATTCACCCCTCCACTTT	CASSQQGAKKNSPLHF	TRBJ1-6	TRBD1	once	TRBV4-3
TGTGCCAGCAGCCTCGCCGGGACACTGAACACTGAAGCTTTCTTT	CASSLAGTLNTEAFF	TRBJ1-1	.	.	TRBV7-9